This T cell receptor (beta chain) stems from a study of T-cell memory formation after mild COVID-19. Study-wide context: TCR clusters showed largely donor specificity. Broader study findings: There was no confirmation that second-wave clones peaking on day 37 were SARS-CoV-2 specific. The pre-infection memory compartment contained some responding clones, suggesting cross-reactive memory joined.

This clonotype has only a few counts. The antigen is not known. UMIs and sample barcodes were carried by the TCR alpha and TCR beta cDNA libraries that 5'RACE produced using constant-segment primers. TCRdb re-called the 5' RACE reads through MiXCR, storing one row per CDR3 protein. The table shows under 250,000 distinct CDR3 sequences, with 8% to 11% occurring only once. This sequence originates from a man younger than 30 who had mild COVID-19 (a few samples of this study predate the infection). Cell type and time point are not known. The material sequenced was PBMCs or a T cell subset sorted from them (not recorded which).

This CDR3 is CASSTSGNYGYTF. The CDR3 nucleotides read TGTGCCAGCAGTACCTCTGGGAACTATGGCTACACCTTC. The chain uses TRBV12-3 or TRBV12-4 and TRBJ1-2, with D uncertain. The CDR3 length is 13 residues. Between the trimmed V and J ends, which lost 5 bases and 2 bases, there was a span of 9 bases.